Listed here are 25 T cell receptor beta chains from one sample, sequenced in a study of T-cell memory formation after mild COVID-19. TCRdb reanalysed the 5' RACE reads using MiXCR and keeps one entry per CDR3 protein. Among about 350,000 distinct CDR3 sequences listed, roughly 13% were seen once. Material: PBMCs or a T cell subset sorted from them (not recorded which). These receptors originate from a man aged 18 to 29 who had mild COVID-19 (a few samples of this study predate the infection). Cell type and time point are not known.

This rearrangement joins TRBV7-3 to TRBJ2-1, with 10 bases fitting TRBD2. From germline, CDR1 is SGHTA and CDR2 FQGTGA. The CDR3 length is 13 residues. Germline trimming cut 5 bases from V and 9 bases from J; bases unmatched to any gene: 4. The CDR3 nucleotides are TGTGCCAGCAGCCTTGCTAGCGGGGGTGAGCAGTTCTTC. Protein sequence: CASSLASGGEQFF.

The genes are TRBV20-1 and TRBJ1-4; tentative D call: TRBD1 (6 bases). The CDR3 has 14 amino acids. The germline V gene encodes CDR1 DFQATT and CDR2 SNEGSKA (reference sequence). The ends were cut back, 6 bases at V and 4 bases at J, with 15 bases in the middle. As DNA, the CDR3 is TGCAGTGCAGTCGGGGGGGCGAATAATGAAAAACTGTTTTTT. This codes for CSAVGGANNEKLFF.

The chain joins TRBV12-3 or TRBV12-4 to TRBJ1-1; TRBD1 is a possible D gene (5 bases). The CDR3 runs 13 residues. V gave up 6 bases and J gave up 5 bases, with 13 bases separating them. The DNA of the CDR3 is TGTGCCAGCAGGAACACGGGGGAAACTGAAGCTTTCTTT. This gives the protein CASRNTGETEAFF.

As regards this clonotype: The junction departs from the called germline gene at one end, perhaps through a read error. The V call is TRBV11-2, the J call TRBJ1-6, with D uncertain. Germline loops: CDR1 SGHAT, CDR2 FQNNGV. The CDR3 sequence is 15 residues long. CDR3 loop: CASSLFNSPNSHLHF. CDR3 nucleotides: TGTGCCAGCAGCTTATTTAACAGCCCTAATTCACACCTCCACTTT.

In its sample, this clonotype was seen a few times. V gene TRBV20-1 combines with J gene TRBJ1-2, with D perhaps matching TRBD1 (6 bases). Germline V CDR1 and CDR2: DFQATT, SNEGSKA (reference sequence). The germline V and J ends were trimmed by 0 bases and 4 bases, with 12 bases remaining between them. The CDR3 extends over 14 amino acids. The DNA of the CDR3 is TGCAGTGCTAGAGACCCGGGGGCCTCCTATGGCTACACCTTC. Amino acids: CSARDPGASYGYTF.

This clonotype has just a few counts. CDR3 DNA: TGTGCCAGCAGCTTTATTGGGACCGGGGCTGAAGCTTTCTTT. As protein: CASSFIGTGAEAFF. The rearrangement uses TRBV7-2 and TRBJ1-1; D is perhaps TRBD1 (5 bases). This CDR3 contains 14 residues. The germline V gene encodes CDR1 SGHTA and CDR2 FQGNSA. The ends were cut back, 3 bases at V and 6 bases at J, with 14 bases in the middle.

This clonotype was detected a few times. The genes are TRBV9 and TRBJ1-6; D is undetermined. Trimming stripped 1 base from V and 5 bases from J, with 7 bases between. CDR1 is SGDLS and CDR2 is YYNGEE in the germline V gene. CDR3 length equals 14 residues. The CDR3 DNA reads as TGTGCCAGCAGCGTACGCAGGAATAATTCACCCCTCCACTTT. It translates to CASSVRRNNSPLHF.

This clonotype was seen a few times. V gene TRBV6-2 or TRBV6-3 combines with J gene TRBJ2-1; D is perhaps TRBD2 (6 bases). The length of the CDR3 is 15 residues. From germline, CDR1 is MNHEY and CDR2 SVGEGT. V was cut by 2 bases and J by 2 bases, with 10 bases left in between. CDR3 bases: TGTGCCAGCAGTTACGGTGGCGGGGCCTACAATGAGCAGTTCTTC. It is translated as CASSYGGGAYNEQFF.

To note about this clonotype: A much larger clone differs by one base, so this may be a read error. The chain uses TRBV7-2 and TRBJ2-5; unclear D gene. Per the germline V gene, CDR1 is SGHTA and CDR2 is FQGNSA. V lost 10 bases to trimming and J lost 2 bases, with 11 bases between them. The CDR3 sequence is 12 residues long. CDR3 sequence (DNA): TGTGCCACCAGGAGAGTTCAAGAGACCCAGTACTTC. Protein sequence: CATRRVQETQYF.

This clonotype has a handful of counts. The V and J genes are TRBV12-3 or TRBV12-4 and TRBJ1-2; D uncertain. The CDR3 spans 13 residues. V was trimmed by 0 bases and J by 4 bases, leaving 6 bases between them. The CDR3 DNA reads as TGTGCCAGCAGTTTAGCAGGGCTCTATGGCTACACCTTC. It yields the protein CASSLAGLYGYTF.

The V gene is TRBV9, the J gene TRBJ2-2; D might be TRBD2 (6 bases). V was pared by 0 bases and J by 6 bases, with 12 bases between. This CDR3 contains 15 residues. Germline V gene data show CDR1 as SGDLS and CDR2 as YYNGEE. The CDR3 protein is CASSVGDWVPGELFF. The CDR3 coding sequence is TGTGCCAGCAGCGTAGGGGACTGGGTACCCGGGGAGCTGTTTTTT.

The chain recombines TRBV20-1 with TRBJ1-5; D possibly corresponds to TRBD1 (5 bases). CDR3 size: 14 residues. Germline V gives CDR1 DFQATT, CDR2 SNEGSKA (reference sequence). V lost 2 bases and J 7 bases, leaving 15 bases between the germline ends. The CDR3 nucleotides are TGCAGTGCTAGAAAAGGTTGGGGGGACCAGCCCCAGCATTTT. Amino acids: CSARKGWGDQPQHF.

This clonotype was seen a handful of times. The chain has TRBV6-6 and TRBJ1-4, with 9 nucleotides matching TRBD1. The CDR3 totals 15 residues. V gave up 6 bases and J gave up 1 base; unmatched junction bases: 3. The germline gives CDR1 MNHNY, CDR2 SVGAGI (reference sequence). The CDR3 loop reads CASRTTGGTNEKLFF. The CDR3 DNA reads TGTGCCAGCAGGACGACAGGGGGAACTAATGAAAAACTGTTTTTT.

V gene TRBV6-5 combines with J gene TRBJ1-4; no definite D call. The CDR3 sequence is 13 residues long. Trimming pared 1 base from V and 8 bases from J, leaving 8 bases between. CDR1 and CDR2 from the germline V gene are MNHEY and SVGAGI. As DNA, the CDR3 is TGTGCCAGCAGTTACTTCAGCGGGGAAAAACTGTTTTTT. Its protein is CASSYFSGEKLFF.

This clonotype has only a few counts. The chain's CDR3 is CATRQGLFSNQPQHF. As DNA, the CDR3 is TGCGCCACCCGACAGGGCCTTTTTAGCAATCAGCCCCAGCATTTT. The rearrangement links TRBV10-2 to TRBJ1-5, with 7 positions matching TRBD1. V was pared by 10 bases and J by 0 bases, with 9 bases of the junction left unmatched. The CDR3 has 15 residues. CDR1 is WSHSY, CDR2 SAAADI, per germline.

This clonotype was counted between two and nine times. CDR3: CASSPPGLEDTEAFF. The CDR3 region has the DNA TGTGCCAGCTCACCACCGGGGCTGGAGGACACTGAAGCTTTCTTT. The J gene is TRBJ1-1, the V gene TRBV18; D perhaps matches TRBD1 (5 bases). CDR1 is KGHSH and CDR2 is LQKENI in the germline V gene. The CDR3 is 15 residues long. V lost 0 bases and J lost 3, with 11 bases in between.

The chain carries TRBV20-1 and TRBJ2-7; D might be TRBD2 (5 bases). The CDR3 contains 11 residues. CDR1 DFQATT and CDR2 SNEGSKA come from the germline V gene (reference sequence). Trimming took 4 bases from V and 3 from J, leaving 7 bases between them. CDR3 coding DNA: TGCAGTGCTACCCGGGGCTACGAGCAGTACTTC. This gives the protein CSATRGYEQYF.

The chain employs TRBV6-2 or TRBV6-3 and TRBJ2-2, with TRBD1 matching over 7 bases. CDR1 MNHEY and CDR2 SVGEGT come from the germline V gene. Trimming took 5 bases from V and 13 from J; bases not matched to a gene: 10. This CDR3 has 13 amino acids. The DNA of the CDR3 is TGTGCCAGCAGTCAAGGGACAGCTCGGGGGCTGTTTTTT. This sequence encodes CASSQGTARGLFF.

Only a few counts were recorded for this clonotype. The rearrangement joins TRBV4-3 to TRBJ1-3; D is ambiguous. Germline CDR1 is LGHNA and CDR2 is YSLEER. The CDR3 loop spans 14 amino acids. Trimming removed 0 bases at V and 0 bases at J, with 3 bases between. DNA of the CDR3: TGCGCCAGCAGCCAAGATTTCTCTGGAAACACCATATATTTT. This codes for CASSQDFSGNTIYF.

This clonotype appeared a few times. The CDR3 bases are TGCGCCAGCAGCCGAGAGCGGACTAATCAGCCCCAGCATTTT. Amino acid sequence: CASSRERTNQPQHF. This chain joins TRBV4-3 and TRBJ1-5; D not certain. CDR1 is LGHNA and CDR2 is YSLEER in the germline V gene. This CDR3 is 14 amino acids long. The V and J ends lost 4 bases and 4 bases respectively, with 11 bases between them.

V gene TRBV27 combines with J gene TRBJ1-2; D uncertain. Germline V lookup: CDR1 MNHEY, CDR2 SMNVEV (reference sequence). Trimming took off 1 base at V and 1 base at J, with 16 bases between the two ends. The CDR3 extends over 17 amino acids. The CDR3 here is CASSLYPEADLNYGYTF. The CDR3 coding sequence is TGTGCCAGCAGTTTATACCCGGAGGCCGATCTTAACTATGGCTACACCTTC.

A few counts support this clonotype. The gene calls are TRBV5-1 and TRBJ2-5; 11 nucleotides line up with TRBD2. This CDR3 region has 16 residues. V lost 4 bases, J lost 1 base, and 6 bases stayed unmatched. Germline CDR1 and CDR2: SGHRS and YFSETQ. The CDR3 DNA sequence: TGCGCCAGCAGCCGGCCCCTAGCGGGGGGCCAAGAGACCCAGTACTTC. Protein: CASSRPLAGGQETQYF.

The rearrangement uses TRBV10-3 and TRBJ2-7; 10 bases agree with TRBD1. Germline-derived CDR1 and CDR2 are ENHRY and SYGVKD. The CDR3 is 13 amino acids. The ends lost 6 bases at V and 5 bases at J; junction bases unmatched: 4. The CDR3, as DNA: TGTGCCATCAGGGAGACAGGGGGCGACGAGCAGTACTTC. It is translated as CAIRETGGDEQYF.

The chain employs TRBV6-5 and TRBJ2-1; no clear D gene. This CDR3 is 15 amino acids long. Germline values: CDR1 MNHEY, CDR2 SVGAGI. V gave up 4 bases and J gave up 4 bases, with 14 bases separating them. As DNA, the CDR3 is TGTGCCAGCAGTTCACAAGGACCCCCGTACAATGAGCAGTTCTTC. This encodes CASSSQGPPYNEQFF.

The V call is TRBV9, the J call TRBJ2-1, with 7 bases that match TRBD1. CDR1 is SGDLS and CDR2 is YYNGEE in the germline V gene. V was clipped by 4 bases and J by 3 bases; unmatched bases: 10. This CDR3 has 16 residues. The CDR3 region has the DNA TGTGCCAGCAGCCCCCGGGACAGTTCCATCTACAATGAGCAGTTCTTC. Amino acid sequence: CASSPRDSSIYNEQFF.